The sequence of this TCR beta chain was determined in a study of blood T cell repertoires in COVID-19. Overall study: COVID-19 samples collected from the United States, Italy and Spain covered acute and convalescent phases. Sources were T cells, B-cell-depleted T cells, or PBMCs; the material itself was cDNA or gDNA.

From germline, CDR1 is SGHRS and CDR2 YFSETQ. This CDR3 spans 14 amino acids. V was cut by 2 bases and J by 4 bases, with 10 bases left in between. In the original analysis: Amplification of reference gene primers was used by the study to estimate nucleated cell counts. This table comes from immunoSEQ multiplex PCR, and its TCRdb copy is limited to in-frame clones, with some not included. D and trimming come from the DNA, and the V and J calls and clone size come from that table. The table lists 46,000 or so clones, around 90% of them singletons. The sample consisted of peripheral blood. V gene TRBV5-1 combines with J gene TRBJ2-1, with TRBD1 as a possible D gene (5 bases). The receptor comes from a man aged 70 or older with active COVID-19. CDR3 nucleotides: TGCGCCAGCAGCTTCCAGGGTGGGTACAATGAGCAGTTCTTC. Its translation is CASSFQGGYNEQFF.